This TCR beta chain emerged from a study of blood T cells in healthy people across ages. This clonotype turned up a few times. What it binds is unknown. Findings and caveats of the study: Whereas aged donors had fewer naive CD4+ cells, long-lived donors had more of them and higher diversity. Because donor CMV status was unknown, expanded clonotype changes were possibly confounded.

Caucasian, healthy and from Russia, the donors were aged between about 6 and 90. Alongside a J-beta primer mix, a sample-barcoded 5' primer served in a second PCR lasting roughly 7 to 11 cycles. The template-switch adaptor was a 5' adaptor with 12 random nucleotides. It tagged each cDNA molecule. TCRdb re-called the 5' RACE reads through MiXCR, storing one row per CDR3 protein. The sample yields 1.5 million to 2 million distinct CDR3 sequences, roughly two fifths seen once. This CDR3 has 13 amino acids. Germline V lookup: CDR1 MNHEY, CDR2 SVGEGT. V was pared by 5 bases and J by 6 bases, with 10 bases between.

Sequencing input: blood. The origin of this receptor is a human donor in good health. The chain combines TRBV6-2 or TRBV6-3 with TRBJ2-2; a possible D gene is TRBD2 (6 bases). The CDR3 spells CASSRPGAGELFF. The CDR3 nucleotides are TGTGCCAGCAGTCGACCGGGAGCCGGGGAGCTGTTTTTT.